One sample yielded the 22 T cell receptor beta chains listed below, sequenced in a study of blood T cell repertoires in COVID-19. Method: immunoSEQ multiplex PCR; TCRdb's copy keeps in-frame clones and lacks some. The repertoire holds around 180,000 clones, with about 85% as singletons. Sequencing used peripheral blood. The receptors come from a woman older than 75 with acute or convalescent COVID-19.

The J gene is TRBJ2-2, the V gene TRBV5-4; 16 bases match TRBD2. The V segment lost 4 bases and the J segment 7 bases; nucleotides outside the gene matches: 16. The CDR3 covers 20 residues. CDR1 is SGHNT and CDR2 is YYREEE in the germline V gene (reference sequence). In DNA, the CDR3 is TGTGCCAGCAGCAGGGCCGGGACTAGCGGGAGGGCCGGTGATATCGGGGAGCTGTTTTTT. The encoded protein is CASSRAGTSGRAGDIGELFF.

V is TRBV27 and J is TRBJ1-2; 9 bases agree with TRBD1. Trimming cost V 4 bases and J 2 bases; bases outside gene matches: 5. The germline V gene encodes CDR1 MNHEY and CDR2 SMNVEV (reference sequence). The length of the CDR3 is 15 residues. The CDR3 region has the DNA TGTGCCAGCAGTTCCCCCGGGACAGGGAACTATGGCTACACCTTC. Its translation is CASSSPGTGNYGYTF.

This clone was observed a single time. The V call is TRBV2, the J call TRBJ2-1; TRBD2 matches at 9 bases. The CDR3 sequence is 13 residues long. The germline V gene has CDR1 SNHLY and CDR2 FYNNEI. V dropped 7 bases and J dropped 8; count of bases not matched to a gene: 6. The CDR3: CASKAGGGYEQFF. The CDR3 DNA reads TGTGCCAGCAAAGCGGGGGGCGGGTATGAGCAGTTCTTC.

The V gene is TRBV12-5, the J gene TRBJ2-1; 9 bases are a match to TRBD1. Germline values: CDR1 LGHNT, CDR2 FRNRAP. After removal of 7 bases from V and 4 bases from J, the junction contained 5 bases not matched to a gene. This CDR3 has 14 amino acids. The CDR3 nucleotides are TGTGCTAGTGTTGCGGGACAGGGATACAATGAGCAGTTCTTC. Its translation is CASVAGQGYNEQFF.

The chain couples TRBV4-1 to TRBJ1-2; D gene ambiguous. Germline V gene lookup returns CDR1 MGHRA and CDR2 YSYEKL. The CDR3 has 17 amino acids. The V end lost 0 bases, the J end lost 0 bases, and 14 bases lay between the germline ends. The CDR3 loop reads CASSQERGRAPNYGYTF. The DNA of the CDR3 is TGCGCCAGCAGCCAAGAAAGAGGGAGGGCTCCTAACTATGGCTACACCTTC.

The CDR3 reads CASSPRDRATEAFF. Here the CDR3 DNA reads TGTGCCAGCAGCCCGAGGGACAGGGCAACTGAAGCTTTCTTT. The genes are TRBV5-4 and TRBJ1-1, with 9 bases that match TRBD1. V lost 4 bases, J lost 5 bases, and 6 bases stayed unmatched. CDR1 and CDR2 (germline): SGHNT, YYREEE (reference sequence). The CDR3 covers 14 residues.

The rearrangement links TRBV5-6 to TRBJ1-4; 8 bases line up with TRBD1. The CDR3 loop spans 15 amino acids. Germline V CDR1 and CDR2: SGHDT, YYEEEE. J gave up 3 bases and V 4 bases, and 5 bases lay outside the gene matches. The CDR3 reads CASSGLTGANEKLFF. Written as DNA, the CDR3 is TGTGCCAGCAGCGGCCTGACAGGGGCTAATGAAAAACTGTTTTTT.

The chain employs TRBV3-1 (or the pseudogene TRBV3-2) and TRBJ1-2; tentatively, D is TRBD1 (5 bases). There are 16 residues in the CDR3. V was cut by 1 base and J by 7 bases, with 19 bases left in between. CDR1 is LGHDT and CDR2 is YNNKEL in the germline V gene (reference sequence). The CDR3 reads CASSQGSTVSGGGYTF. DNA of the CDR3: TGTGCCAGCAGCCAAGGATCGACGGTTTCGGGGGGTGGCTACACCTTC.

J is TRBJ1-2 and V is TRBV7-9; 8 bases are shared with TRBD1. V lost 5 bases, J lost 1 base, and 6 bases stayed unmatched. The CDR3 has 15 amino acids. Germline CDR1 reads SEHNR; CDR2 reads FQNEAQ (reference sequence). The CDR3 DNA follows: TGTGCCAGCAGCGAGACAGGGGACGGTAACTATGGCTACACCTTC. This gives the protein CASSETGDGNYGYTF.

J is TRBJ1-6 and V is TRBV6-5, with TRBD1 matching over 8 bases. V was pared by 6 bases and J by 10 bases, with 8 bases of the junction left unmatched. The germline V gene has CDR1 MNHEY and CDR2 SVGAGI. The CDR3 runs 14 residues. The CDR3 spells CASRVTGEGSPLHF. The CDR3 DNA follows: TGTGCCAGCAGAGTGACAGGGGAAGGGTCACCCCTCCACTTT.

The table lists this clone with a few counts. The CDR3 DNA reads TGTGCCAGTAGTCACACCGGGACAGGGGCCTCAGGTGGGCAGTACTTC. This translates into CASSHTGTGASGGQYF. The chain joins TRBV19 to TRBJ2-7; 10 nucleotides agree with TRBD1. J gave up 9 bases and V 5 bases, and 16 bases lay outside the gene matches. The germline gives CDR1 LNHDA, CDR2 SQIVND (reference sequence). The CDR3 covers 16 residues.

This chain joins TRBV19 and TRBJ2-7; tentative D call: TRBD1 (6 bases). Germline V gene sequence: CDR1 LNHDA, CDR2 SQIVND (reference sequence). This CDR3 has 14 amino acids. The V gene lost 3 bases and the J gene lost 4 bases, with 13 bases spanning the gap. CDR3 nucleotides: TGTGCCAGTAGTATGAGGGACACGGGTTACGAGCAGTACTTC. It codes for CASSMRDTGYEQYF.

The J gene is TRBJ2-1, the V gene TRBV11-2; unclear D gene. The CDR3 consists of 12 residues. The germline CDR1 and CDR2 sequences are SGHAT and FQNNGV. The ends were cut back, 6 bases at V and 9 bases at J, with 12 bases in the middle. The CDR3 loop reads CASSYGPSEQFF. The CDR3 DNA sequence: TGTGCCAGCAGTTATGGGCCGAGTGAGCAGTTCTTC.

This chain connects TRBV6-5 to TRBJ1-1, with D maybe TRBD1 (5 bases). Looked up from germline, CDR1 is MNHEY and CDR2 is SVGAGI. The ends were cut back, 5 bases at V and 7 bases at J, with 20 bases in the middle. This CDR3 contains 15 residues. The CDR3 DNA sequence: TGTGCCAGCAGTCCGGGGGGTAGTGGGTCGGGTGAAGCTTTCTTT. It codes for CASSPGGSGSGEAFF.

The chain links TRBV18 to TRBJ1-1; D remains ambiguous. Trimming left V 3 bases short and J 1 base short, with 9 bases between. The CDR3 consists of 14 residues. Germline V gene sequence: CDR1 KGHSH, CDR2 LQKENI. The CDR3 nucleotides are TGTGCCAGCTCACCCCCCCCGGGGAACACTGAAGCTTTCTTT. Protein product: CASSPPPGNTEAFF.

This clone has only one observation. The chain uses TRBV28 and TRBJ1-5, with 11 bases matching TRBD1. Germline-derived CDR1 and CDR2 are MDHEN and SYDVKM. The CDR3 length is 17 residues. Trimming took 7 bases from V and 0 from J; bases not matched to a gene: 8. CDR3 in DNA: TGTGCCAGCACTGGACAGGGGGCGATCGGTAGCAATCAGCCCCAGCATTTT. Translating it yields CASTGQGAIGSNQPQHF.

This chain joins TRBV10-3 and TRBJ1-2, with TRBD1 as a possible D gene (5 bases). Germline V gives CDR1 ENHRY, CDR2 SYGVKD. Trimming took 2 bases from V and 6 from J, leaving 22 bases between them. The CDR3 has 17 amino acids. In nucleotides, the CDR3 is TGTGCCATCAGTGAGCCCTCCCGGGACGGCAGCGGGGATGGCTACACCTTC. As protein: CAISEPSRDGSGDGYTF.

The V call is TRBV2, the J call TRBJ2-3; 8 bases line up with TRBD1. J gave up 5 bases and V 8 bases, and 12 bases lay outside the gene matches. The CDR3 has 15 amino acids. CDR1 is SNHLY, CDR2 FYNNEI, per germline. The CDR3: CASGQGQGIGDTQYF. DNA of the CDR3: TGTGCCAGCGGACAGGGACAAGGGATAGGAGATACGCAGTATTTT.

The V call is TRBV7-3, the J call TRBJ2-1; the match to TRBD2 covers 8 bases. Trimming removed 2 bases from V and 10 bases from J; junction bases left unmatched: 7. Per germline, CDR1 SGHTA and CDR2 FQGTGA. The CDR3 has 14 amino acids. The DNA for the CDR3 is TGTGCCAGCAGCTTAGAACGGGAGGGCCGCGAGCAGTTCTTC. Encoded protein: CASSLEREGREQFF.

The chain employs TRBV6-2 or TRBV6-3 and TRBJ1-2; TRBD1 matches 9 bases. Germline trimming cut 0 bases from V and 6 bases from J; bases unmatched to any gene: 2. CDR3 length: 14 amino acids. Germline V gene sequence: CDR1 MNHEY, CDR2 SVGEGT. This chain's CDR3 is CASSYSDRGNGYTF. CDR3 bases: TGTGCCAGCAGTTACTCGGACAGGGGCAATGGCTACACCTTC.

The rearrangement uses TRBV9 and TRBJ2-1; D not resolved. The ends were cut back, 3 bases at V and 1 base at J, with 8 bases in the middle. Germline loops: CDR1 SGDLS, CDR2 YYNGEE. The CDR3 extends over 14 amino acids. The CDR3 sequence is CASSADGSYNEQFF. The CDR3 nucleotides are TGTGCCAGCAGCGCCGACGGGTCCTACAATGAGCAGTTCTTC. The full variable domain, with the rest looked up from reference TRBV9 and TRBJ2-1, is DSGVTQTPKHLITATGQRVTLRCSPRSGDLSVYWYQQSLDQGLQFLIQYYNGEERAKGNILERFSAQQFPDLHSELNLSSLELGDSALYFCASSADGSYNEQFFGPGTRLTVL.

This clone was counted between two and nine times. This chain joins TRBV6-5 and TRBJ1-5; D ambiguous. The CDR3 is 15 residues long. CDR1 MNHEY and CDR2 SVGAGI come from the germline V gene. Trimming cost V 3 bases and J 4 bases, with 13 bases left between them. The CDR3 nucleotides read TGTGCCAGCAGTTATTCGTTTGAGGGTAATCAGCCCCAGCATTTT. Its translation is CASSYSFEGNQPQHF.